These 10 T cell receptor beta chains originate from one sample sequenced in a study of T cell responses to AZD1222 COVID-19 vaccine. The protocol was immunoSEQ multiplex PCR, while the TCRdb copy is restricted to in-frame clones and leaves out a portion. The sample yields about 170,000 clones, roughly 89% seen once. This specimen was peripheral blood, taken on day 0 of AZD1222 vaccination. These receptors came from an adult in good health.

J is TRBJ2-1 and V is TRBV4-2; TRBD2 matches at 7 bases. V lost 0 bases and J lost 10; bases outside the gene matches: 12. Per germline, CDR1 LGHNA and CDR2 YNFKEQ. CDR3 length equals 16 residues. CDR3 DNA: TGTGCCAGCAGCCAAGATGGCCAGCGGGGCTCAGCGGAGCAGTTCTTC. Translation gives CASSQDGQRGSAEQFF.

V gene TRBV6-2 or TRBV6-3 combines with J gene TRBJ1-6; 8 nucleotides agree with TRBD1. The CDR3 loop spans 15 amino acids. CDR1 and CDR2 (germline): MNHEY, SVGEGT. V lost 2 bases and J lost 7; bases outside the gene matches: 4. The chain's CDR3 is CASSYLGDRNSPLHF. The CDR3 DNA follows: TGTGCCAGCAGTTACCTCGGGGACAGGAATTCACCCCTCCACTTT.

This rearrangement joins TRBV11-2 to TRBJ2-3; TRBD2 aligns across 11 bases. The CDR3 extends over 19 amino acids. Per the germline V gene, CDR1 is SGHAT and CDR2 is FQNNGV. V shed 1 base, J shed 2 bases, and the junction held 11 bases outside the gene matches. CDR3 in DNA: TGTGCCAGCAGCTTAGCGTTGGGGGGACTAGCGGTACTCACAGATACGCAGTATTTT. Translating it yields CASSLALGGLAVLTDTQYF.

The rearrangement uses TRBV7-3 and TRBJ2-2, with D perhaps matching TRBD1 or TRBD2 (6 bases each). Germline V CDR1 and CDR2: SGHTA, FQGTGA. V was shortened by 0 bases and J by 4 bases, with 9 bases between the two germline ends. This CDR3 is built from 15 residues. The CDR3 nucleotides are TGTGCCAGCAGCTTAACCGGGGGCGGCACCGGGGAGCTGTTTTTT. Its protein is CASSLTGGGTGELFF.

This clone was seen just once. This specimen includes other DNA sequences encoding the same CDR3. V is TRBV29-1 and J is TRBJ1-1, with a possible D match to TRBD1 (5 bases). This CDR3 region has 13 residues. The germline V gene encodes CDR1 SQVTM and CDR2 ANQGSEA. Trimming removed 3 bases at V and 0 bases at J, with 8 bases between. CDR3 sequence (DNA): TGCAGCGTTGAGGGACGGCTGAACACTGAAGCTTTCTTT. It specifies CSVEGRLNTEAFF.

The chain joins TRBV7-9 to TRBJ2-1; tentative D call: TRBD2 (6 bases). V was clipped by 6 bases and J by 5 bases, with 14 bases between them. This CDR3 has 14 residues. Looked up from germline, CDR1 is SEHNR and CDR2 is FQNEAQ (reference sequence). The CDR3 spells CASSRWTNNNEQFF. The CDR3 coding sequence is TGTGCCAGCAGTCGGTGGACTAACAACAATGAGCAGTTCTTC.

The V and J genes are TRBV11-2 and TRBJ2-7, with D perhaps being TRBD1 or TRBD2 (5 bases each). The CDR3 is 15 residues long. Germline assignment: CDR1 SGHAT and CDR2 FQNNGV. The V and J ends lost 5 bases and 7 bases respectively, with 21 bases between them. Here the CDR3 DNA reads TGTGCCAGCAGCCCGGGGACGGCTCGAATAAGGGAGCAGTACTTC. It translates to CASSPGTARIREQYF.

The CDR3 sequence: CASSFSISYNEQFF. CDR3 sequence (DNA): TGTGCCAGCAGCTTCTCTATCTCCTACAATGAGCAGTTCTTC. This chain joins TRBV7-2 and TRBJ2-1; D is undetermined. Trimming took 3 bases from V and 0 from J, leaving 6 bases between them. CDR3 length: 14 amino acids. The germline CDR1 and CDR2 sequences are SGHTA and FQGNSA.

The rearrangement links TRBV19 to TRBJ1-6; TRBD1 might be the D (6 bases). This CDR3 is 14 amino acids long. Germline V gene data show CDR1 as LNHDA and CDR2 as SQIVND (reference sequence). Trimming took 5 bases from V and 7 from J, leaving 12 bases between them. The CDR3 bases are TGTGCCAGTAGTGGCCACAGGGTGAATTCACCCCTCCACTTT. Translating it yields CASSGHRVNSPLHF.

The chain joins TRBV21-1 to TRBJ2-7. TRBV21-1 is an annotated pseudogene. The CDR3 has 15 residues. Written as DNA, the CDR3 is TGTGCCAGCAGCAAGGACCTGCGACGGTCCTACGAGCAGTACTTC. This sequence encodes CASSKDLRRSYEQYF.